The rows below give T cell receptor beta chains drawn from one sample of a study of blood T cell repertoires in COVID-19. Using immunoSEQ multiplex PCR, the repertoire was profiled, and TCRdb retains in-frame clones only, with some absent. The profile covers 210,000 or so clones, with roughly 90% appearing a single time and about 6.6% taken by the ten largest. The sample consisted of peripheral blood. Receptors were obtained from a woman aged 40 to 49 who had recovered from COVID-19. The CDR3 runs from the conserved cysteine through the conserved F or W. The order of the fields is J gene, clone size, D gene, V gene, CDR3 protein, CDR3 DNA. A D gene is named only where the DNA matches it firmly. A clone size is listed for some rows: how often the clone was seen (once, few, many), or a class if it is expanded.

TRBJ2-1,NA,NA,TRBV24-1,CATSGGVGEQFF,TGTGCCACCAGTGGCGGGGTAGGTGAGCAGTTCTTC
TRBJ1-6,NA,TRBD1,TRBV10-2,CASSETGGGGPLHF,TGCGCCAGCAGTGAGACAGGGGGCGGTGGGCCCCTCCACTTT
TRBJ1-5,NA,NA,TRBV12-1,CARGQGGDLRGENQPQHF,TGTGCCCGAGGACAGGGCGGGGACCTCCGAGGGGAGAATCAGCCCCAGCATTTT
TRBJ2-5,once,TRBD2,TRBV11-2,CASRPLAGPGTQYF,TGTGCCAGCAGACCACTAGCGGGGCCAGGGACCCAGTACTTC
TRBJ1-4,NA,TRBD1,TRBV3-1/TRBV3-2,CASSHTGANEKLFF,TGTGCCAGCAGCCACACAGGGGCCAATGAAAAACTGTTTTTT
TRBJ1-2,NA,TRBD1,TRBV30,CASHKQGRYYGYTF,TGTGCCTCTCATAAACAGGGGCGATACTATGGCTACACCTTC
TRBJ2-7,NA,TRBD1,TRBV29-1,CSATQSGGQGDYEQYF,TGCAGCGCAACCCAAAGTGGGGGACAGGGGGATTACGAGCAGTACTTC
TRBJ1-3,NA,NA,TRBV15,CATSRGQGVTGNTIYF,TGTGCCACCAGCAGAGGACAAGGGGTGACTGGAAACACCATATATTTT
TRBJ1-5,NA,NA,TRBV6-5,CASSTGFEDQPQHF,TGTGCCAGCAGTACAGGGTTCGAAGATCAGCCCCAGCATTTT
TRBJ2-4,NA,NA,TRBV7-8,CASSLVALRDSVAKNIQYF,TGTGCCAGCAGCTTAGTGGCCCTGAGGGATTCAGTAGCCAAAAACATTCAGTACTTC
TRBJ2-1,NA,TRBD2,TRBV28,CASSPQLAGKIEQFF,TGTGCCAGCAGTCCCCAGCTAGCGGGAAAGATTGAGCAGTTCTTC
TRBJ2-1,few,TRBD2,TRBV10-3,CAISEISGSSYNEQFF,TGTGCCATCAGTGAGATAAGCGGGAGCTCCTACAATGAGCAGTTCTTC
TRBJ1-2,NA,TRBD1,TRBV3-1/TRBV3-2,CASSPKPRTGWSYTF,TGTGCCAGCAGCCCTAAACCACGGACAGGGTGGAGCTACACCTTC
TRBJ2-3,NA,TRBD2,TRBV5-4,CASSRTSGLRTDTQYF,TGTGCCAGCAGCCGCACTAGCGGGTTGCGCACAGATACGCAGTATTTT
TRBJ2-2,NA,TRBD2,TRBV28,CASSLEARLAGATGGGELFF,TGTGCCAGCAGTTTGGAAGCGAGACTAGCGGGAGCAACCGGGGGCGGGGAGCTGTTTTTT
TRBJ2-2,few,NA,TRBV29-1,CSVENSLAANTGELFF,TGCAGCGTTGAGAACTCCCTAGCCGCGAACACCGGGGAGCTGTTTTTT
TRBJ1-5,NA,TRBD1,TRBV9,CASSVTGNSNQPQHF,TGTGCCAGCAGCGTGACAGGGAATAGCAATCAGCCCCAGCATTTT
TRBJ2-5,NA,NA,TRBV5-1,CASSPTTVEETQYF,TGCGCCAGCAGCCCAACGACTGTGGAAGAGACCCAGTACTTC
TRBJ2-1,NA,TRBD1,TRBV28,CARTGDEQFF,TGTGCCAGGACAGGGGATGAGCAGTTCTTC
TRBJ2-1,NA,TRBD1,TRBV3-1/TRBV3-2,CASSTDRAPYNEQFF,TGTGCCAGCAGCACAGACAGGGCGCCCTACAATGAGCAGTTCTTC
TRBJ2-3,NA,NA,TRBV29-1,CSVRSAAGRTDTQYF,TGCAGCGTTCGATCGGCGGCAGGGCGCACAGATACGCAGTATTTT
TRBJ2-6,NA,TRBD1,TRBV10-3,CAISGGQGDNVLTF,TGTGCCATCAGTGGGGGACAGGGCGACAACGTCCTGACTTTC
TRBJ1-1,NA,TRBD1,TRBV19,CASTLGPGGEAFF,TGTGCCAGTACCCTGGGGCCAGGGGGCGAAGCTTTCTTT
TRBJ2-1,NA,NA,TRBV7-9,CASSFQGGYNEQFF,TGTGCCAGCAGCTTCCAGGGAGGCTACAATGAGCAGTTCTTC
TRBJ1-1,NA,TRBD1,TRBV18,CASSPQGGDPGNTEAFF,TGTGCCAGCTCACCCCAGGGGGGAGATCCGGGGAACACTGAAGCTTTCTTT
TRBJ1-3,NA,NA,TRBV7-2,CASRQQDSGNTIYF,TGTGCCAGCAGGCAACAGGACTCTGGAAACACCATATATTTT
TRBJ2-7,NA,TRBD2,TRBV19,CASSLSGAGGPYEQYF,TGTGCCAGTAGTCTATCGGGAGCGGGAGGGCCCTACGAGCAGTACTTC
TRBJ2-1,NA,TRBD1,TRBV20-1,CSASTGSGGSYNEQFF,TGCAGTGCTAGTACGGGGTCAGGGGGATCCTACAATGAGCAGTTCTTC
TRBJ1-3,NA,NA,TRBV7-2,CASSSHPPGYGNTIYF,TGTGCCAGCAGCTCCCACCCGCCCGGGTATGGAAACACCATATATTTT
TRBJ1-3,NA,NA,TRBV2,CASSVDAGSGNTIYF,TGTGCCAGCAGCGTTGACGCAGGCTCTGGAAACACCATATATTTT
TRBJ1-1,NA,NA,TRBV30,CAWSVLSGNTEAFF,TGTGCCTGGAGTGTATTATCAGGGAACACTGAAGCTTTCTTT
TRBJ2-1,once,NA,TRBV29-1,CSVEGVLFYNEQFF,TGCAGCGTTGAAGGAGTTTTATTCTACAATGAGCAGTTCTTC
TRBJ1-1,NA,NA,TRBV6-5,CASNKPPGFDTEAFF,TGTGCCAGCAACAAACCCCCGGGATTCGACACTGAAGCTTTCTTT
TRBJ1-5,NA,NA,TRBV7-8,CASSLEEFQGNQPQHF,TGTGCCAGCAGCCTAGAAGAGTTCCAGGGCAATCAGCCCCAGCATTTT
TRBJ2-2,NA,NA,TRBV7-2,CASSQGGSLPGELFF,TGTGCCAGCAGCCAGGGCGGCAGTCTTCCGGGGGAGCTGTTTTTT
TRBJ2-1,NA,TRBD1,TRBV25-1,CASSGGGQGNEQFF,TGTGCCAGCAGTGGGGGTGGACAGGGCAATGAGCAGTTCTTC
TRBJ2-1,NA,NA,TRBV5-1,CASSYWRDYWNEQFF,TGCGCCAGCAGCTACTGGCGGGATTATTGGAATGAGCAGTTCTTC